The table lists the clone carrying this T cell receptor beta chain with many counts. Its antigen is not identified. These data come from a study of CD8 T cells in ankylosing spondylitis. The CDR3 has 14 residues. Germline CDR1 SGDLS, CDR2 YYNGEE. Unmatched junction bases numbered 6, after V lost 4 bases and J lost 4 bases. TCRdb reanalysed the 5' RACE reads using MiXCR and keeps one entry per CDR3 protein. The data hold about 42,000 distinct CDR3 sequences, with more than 3% observed a single time. General study findings and limits: Some motif variants had been reported before (in reactive arthritis synovial fluid and blood). There was reportedly significant enrichment of clones that were disease-linked in matched ankylosing spondylitis synovial fluid. CD8+ by phenotype, disease-linked clones were relatively rare in peripheral blood. Roughly eight highly homologous variants formed a TCR beta motif that appeared characteristic of ankylosing spondylitis blood.

The chain has TRBV9 and TRBJ1-1; TRBD1 matches at 8 bases. This receptor was identified in a female donor with ankylosing spondylitis or in good health (not recorded which). Sequenced sample: blood, either unsorted or a sorted T cell fraction (not recorded which). CDR3 residues: CASSKAGGLTEAFF. The DNA of the CDR3 is TGTGCCAGCAGCAAAGCAGGGGGCCTCACTGAAGCTTTCTTT. Filled out from reference TRBV9 and TRBJ1-1, the complete variable domain reads DSGVTQTPKHLITATGQRVTLRCSPRSGDLSVYWYQQSLDQGLQFLIQYYNGEERAKGNILERFSAQQFPDLHSELNLSSLELGDSALYFCASSKAGGLTEAFFGQGTRLTVV.